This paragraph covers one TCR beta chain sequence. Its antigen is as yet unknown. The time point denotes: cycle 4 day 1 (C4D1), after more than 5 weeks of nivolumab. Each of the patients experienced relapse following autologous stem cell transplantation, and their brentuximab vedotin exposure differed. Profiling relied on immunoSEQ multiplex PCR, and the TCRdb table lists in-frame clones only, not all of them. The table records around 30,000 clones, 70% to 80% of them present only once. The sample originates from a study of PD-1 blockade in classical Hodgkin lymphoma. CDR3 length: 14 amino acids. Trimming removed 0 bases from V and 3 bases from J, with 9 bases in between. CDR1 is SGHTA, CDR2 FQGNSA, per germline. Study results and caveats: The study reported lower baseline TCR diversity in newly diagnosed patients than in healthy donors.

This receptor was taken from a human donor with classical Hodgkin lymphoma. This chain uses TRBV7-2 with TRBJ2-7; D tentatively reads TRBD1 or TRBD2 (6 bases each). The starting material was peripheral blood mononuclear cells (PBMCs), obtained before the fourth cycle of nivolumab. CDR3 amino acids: CASSLAEGGYEQYF. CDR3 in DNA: TGTGCCAGCAGCTTAGCTGAGGGGGGCTACGAGCAGTACTTC.